The clone carrying this TCR beta chain was seen more than once but under ten times. The antigen is not known. The data derive from a study of vaccination effects on CD4 cells after COVID-19. Turning to the study itself: Of the BNT162b2 and mRNA-1273 vaccines, participants received two doses of one or the other.

General observations from the study: Late post-vaccination samples showed marked contraction of infection- and vaccine-induced clones.

Trimming removed 5 bases from V and 5 bases from J, with 7 bases in between. CDR3 length equals 12 residues. Germline V gene sequence: CDR1 MGHDK, CDR2 SYGVNS. TCRdb keeps only in-frame clones here, not all; method: immunoSEQ multiplex PCR. This table has roughly 75,000 clones, roughly 78% appearing once. CD4+ T cells specific for antigen were expanded with viral peptide pools by the ViraFEST assay before sequencing. Upon completion of about 10 days in culture, CD4+ T cells were isolated. Vaccinated recipients, who were negative for nucleocapsid antibodies, had no history of SARS-CoV-2 infection. On day 3 and again on day 7, half the medium was replaced with IL-2 medium.

The chain couples TRBV25-1 to TRBJ1-5; D remains unclear. The source material was CD4+ T cells from PBMCs cultured with HCoV-OC43 spike peptides, sampled before COVID-19 vaccination. Described subset: HCoV-OC43 spike overlapping peptide pool stimulation. This clonotype was obtained from a human donor who received a COVID-19 vaccine. The CDR3 sequence is CASSRGYQPQHF. The DNA of the CDR3 is TGTGCCAGCAGTCGCGGGTATCAGCCCCAGCATTTT. Combining the CDR3 with reference TRBV25-1 and TRBJ1-5 gives the whole variable domain EADIYQTPRYLVIGTGKKITLECSQTMGHDKMYWYQQDPGMELHLIHYSYGVNSTEKGDLSSESTVSRIRTEHFPLTLESARPSHTSQYLCASSRGYQPQHFGDGTRLSIL.